Below are 29 T cell receptor beta chains sequenced from a single sample in a study of graft-versus-host responses after intestinal transplantation. Only in-frame clones appear in the TCRdb table, and some are missing; sequencing was by immunoSEQ multiplex PCR. The table has 75,000 to 100,000 clones, less than 90% seen once. These TCRs are of unknown antigen specificity. The sample consisted of unstimulated CD8+ T cells sorted from spleen or lymph node cells, taken before intestinal transplant. These TCRs come from a human donor who received an intestinal transplant.

The gene calls are TRBV11-2 and TRBJ2-1, with 7 bases that match TRBD2. V dropped 4 bases and J dropped 0; count of bases not matched to a gene: 6. The length of the CDR3 is 16 residues. The germline CDR1 and CDR2 sequences are SGHAT and FQNNGV. The CDR3 sequence: CASSSLRDYSYNEQFF. Written as DNA, the CDR3 is TGTGCCAGCAGCTCACTCCGGGACTACTCCTACAATGAGCAGTTCTTC.

This clone was seen only once. V gene TRBV27 combines with J gene TRBJ2-7; D possibly corresponds to TRBD1 (5 bases). V was clipped by 2 bases and J by 3 bases, with 8 bases between them. The germline V gene encodes CDR1 MNHEY and CDR2 SMNVEV (reference sequence). The CDR3 contains 13 residues. CDR3: CASSLGHLYEQYF. Written as DNA, the CDR3 is TGTGCCAGCAGTTTAGGACACCTCTACGAGCAGTACTTC.

The rearrangement links TRBV7-9 to TRBJ2-5, with 11 bases aligning to TRBD2. There are 15 residues in the CDR3. Trimming cost V 5 bases and J 11 bases; bases outside gene matches: 13. Germline V gene sequence: CDR1 SEHNR, CDR2 FQNEAQ (reference sequence). CDR3 nucleotide sequence: TGTGCCAGCAGCCCAGCCGGGACTAGCGGTTATTTGCAGTACTTC. Its protein is CASSPAGTSGYLQYF. Drawing the rest from reference TRBV7-9 and TRBJ2-5, the complete variable domain is DTGVSQNPRHKITKRGQNVTFRCDPISEHNRLYWYRQTLGQGPEFLTYFQNEAQLEKSRLLSDRFSAERPKGSFSTLEIQRTEQGDSAMYLCASSPAGTSGYLQYFGPGTRLLVL.

V gene TRBV19 combines with J gene TRBJ2-7, with 8 bases identical to TRBD2. The CDR3 length is 13 residues. V was pared by 4 bases and J by 5 bases, with 4 bases of the junction left unmatched. Germline V gene sequence: CDR1 LNHDA, CDR2 SQIVND (reference sequence). CDR3: CASSSGRTDEQYF. In DNA, the CDR3 is TGTGCCAGTAGTAGCGGGAGGACCGACGAGCAGTACTTC.

The rearrangement joins TRBV14 to TRBJ2-5, with 7 bases identical to TRBD2. The length of the CDR3 is 15 residues. The J segment lost 1 base and the V segment lost 1 base, leaving 3 bases of the junction unmatched. The germline V gene encodes CDR1 SGHDN and CDR2 FVKESK. The CDR3 region is CASSQVGTTQETQYF. For the CDR3, the DNA is TGTGCCAGCAGCCAAGTGGGGACTACCCAAGAGACCCAGTACTTC. The full variable domain, with the rest looked up from reference TRBV14 and TRBJ2-5, is EAGVTQFPSHSVIEKGQTVTLRCDPISGHDNLYWYRRVMGKEIKFLLHFVKESKQDESGMPNNRFLAERTGGTYSTLKVQPAELEDSGVYFCASSQVGTTQETQYFGPGTRLLVL.

This chain links TRBV2 with TRBJ2-5; 12 nucleotides line up with TRBD2. This CDR3 region has 17 residues. Germline V lookup: CDR1 SNHLY, CDR2 FYNNEI. V trimming: 5 bases; J trimming: 1 base; junction bases outside the gene matches: 8. The CDR3 here is CASSYPTSGGTQETQYF. CDR3 sequence (DNA): TGTGCCAGCAGTTACCCTACTAGCGGGGGGACCCAAGAGACCCAGTACTTC.

The gene calls are TRBV29-1 and TRBJ2-3; 8 bases match TRBD2. The V and J ends lost 3 bases and 0 bases, in that order; junction bases with no gene match: 11. Per germline, CDR1 SQVTM and CDR2 ANQGSEA. This CDR3 region has 17 residues. CDR3 in amino acids: CSVDGGAVLISTDTQYF. In nucleotides, the CDR3 is TGCAGCGTTGACGGGGGGGCTGTTCTGATTAGCACAGATACGCAGTATTTT.

This clone was picked up a small number of times. This sequence joins TRBV6-5 and TRBJ2-2; 7 positions agree with TRBD2. Germline V gene data show CDR1 as MNHEY and CDR2 as SVGAGI. The V and J ends lost 5 bases and 5 bases, in that order; junction bases with no gene match: 5. The CDR3 is 14 amino acids. CDR3 bases: TGTGCCAGCAGTCCCGGGGGGAGTACCGGGGAGCTGTTTTTT. Translated: CASSPGGSTGELFF.

The chain uses TRBV19 and TRBJ2-5; D assignment may be TRBD1 or TRBD2 (6 bases each). The V gene's germline CDR1 is LNHDA and CDR2 SQIVND (reference sequence). The CDR3 is 15 amino acids. V lost 5 bases, J lost 1 base, and 14 bases lay in between. CDR3 in amino acids: CASSVGGRLQETQYF. The CDR3 coding sequence is TGTGCCAGTAGTGTTGGGGGGCGCCTCCAAGAGACCCAGTACTTC.

This chain connects TRBV19 to TRBJ2-7; a possible D gene is TRBD1 (5 bases). Trimming removed 3 bases at V and 3 bases at J, with 12 bases between. In germline, CDR1 is LNHDA, CDR2 SQIVND (reference sequence). The CDR3 sequence is 14 residues long. Here the CDR3 DNA reads TGTGCCAGTAGTATCAGGGTGAGCCGCTACGAGCAGTACTTC. Its protein product is CASSIRVSRYEQYF.

J is TRBJ1-1 and V is TRBV10-3; D is uncertain. This CDR3 has 14 residues. Germline CDR1 is ENHRY and CDR2 is SYGVKD. Trimming left V 3 bases short and J 6 bases short, with 14 bases between. CDR3 in amino acids: CAISEDNRQPEAFF. DNA of the CDR3: TGTGCCATCAGTGAAGATAACCGACAACCTGAAGCTTTCTTT.

This clone has a handful of counts. V gene TRBV2 combines with J gene TRBJ1-2; TRBD1 matches 8 bases. Germline CDR1 reads SNHLY; CDR2 reads FYNNEI. J lost 3 bases, V lost 3 bases, and 6 bases had no gene match. This CDR3 region has 15 residues. The CDR3 DNA sequence: TGTGCCAGCAGTGAGGGACAGGTTAACGACTATGGCTACACCTTC. Amino acids: CASSEGQVNDYGYTF.

The chain couples TRBV9 to TRBJ2-5; no clear D. Trimming cost V 2 bases and J 5 bases, with 4 bases left between them. CDR3 length: 11 residues. From germline, CDR1 is SGDLS and CDR2 YYNGEE. The CDR3, as DNA: TGTGCCAGCAGCGTGATGGAGACCCAGTACTTC. Translating it yields CASSVMETQYF. Supplemented by reference TRBV9 and TRBJ2-5, the full variable domain reads DSGVTQTPKHLITATGQRVTLRCSPRSGDLSVYWYQQSLDQGLQFLIQYYNGEERAKGNILERFSAQQFPDLHSELNLSSLELGDSALYFCASSVMETQYFGPGTRLLVL.

Points on this clone: Just one base apart from a much larger clone, this may be a read error. The V and J genes are TRBV2 and TRBJ2-2; D could derive from TRBD1 or TRBD2 (7 bases each). CDR3 length: 14 amino acids. CDR1 is SNHLY, CDR2 FYNNEI, per germline. CDR3 amino acids: CACSGTVNSGELFF. The CDR3, as DNA: TGTGCCTGCAGCGGGACAGTCAACTCCGGGGAGCTGTTTTTT.

The J gene is TRBJ1-1, the V gene TRBV7-9; 7 bases are shared with TRBD1. The length of the CDR3 is 15 residues. V lost 3 bases, J lost 3 bases, and 7 bases stayed unmatched. CDR1 is SEHNR and CDR2 is FQNEAQ in the germline V gene (reference sequence). CDR3 sequence: CASSFGRGHDTEAFF. Here the CDR3 DNA reads TGTGCCAGCAGCTTTGGAAGGGGGCACGACACTGAAGCTTTCTTT.

As DNA, the CDR3 is TGTGCCAGCAGCCCTGGACAGCTCCGGCACGAGCAGTACTTC. This translates into CASSPGQLRHEQYF. The genes are TRBV6-5 and TRBJ2-7; tentatively, D is TRBD1 (6 bases). V gave up 6 bases and J gave up 5 bases, with 17 bases separating them. Germline-derived CDR1 and CDR2 are MNHEY and SVGAGI. CDR3 length equals 14 residues.

This chain links TRBV2 with TRBJ2-1, with TRBD2 as a possible D gene (6 bases). Germline V gene lookup returns CDR1 SNHLY and CDR2 FYNNEI. This CDR3 region has 14 residues. Trimming left V 6 bases short and J 7 bases short, with 16 bases between. This CDR3 reads CASRPSGVRNEQFF. In DNA, the CDR3 is TGTGCCAGCAGACCATCGGGAGTAAGGAATGAGCAGTTCTTC.

This rearrangement joins TRBV19 to TRBJ2-7; weak D call: TRBD1 (6 bases). Germline-derived CDR1 and CDR2 are LNHDA and SQIVND (reference sequence). CDR3 length: 15 residues. Trimming removed 3 bases from V and 3 bases from J, with 15 bases in between. In nucleotides, the CDR3 is TGTGCCAGTAGTATTCAGGGGTCCCTGGGCTACGAGCAGTACTTC. It translates to CASSIQGSLGYEQYF.

This clone was seen more than once but under ten times. The chain is built from TRBV28 and TRBJ2-1, with D possibly being TRBD1 or TRBD2 (6 bases each). The V and J ends lost 6 bases and 10 bases respectively, with 28 bases between them. The germline V gene encodes CDR1 MDHEN and CDR2 SYDVKM. CDR3 length: 17 residues. The CDR3 loop is CASRTSEGTRTTGEQFF. The CDR3, as DNA: TGTGCCAGCAGGACCTCGGAGGGGACCCGCACTACAGGGGAGCAGTTCTTC.

CDR3 protein: CASSVGPGTGSSRSSETQYF. The CDR3 nucleotides read TGTGCCAGCAGCGTAGGTCCAGGGACAGGGTCTAGTAGGAGTTCAGAGACCCAGTACTTC. The chain combines TRBV9 with TRBJ2-5, with 9 bases fitting TRBD1. The ends lost 0 bases at V and 4 bases at J; junction bases unmatched: 19. The CDR3 spans 20 residues. Germline CDR1 is SGDLS and CDR2 is YYNGEE. Together with reference TRBV9 and TRBJ2-5, the CDR3 gives the full variable domain: DSGVTQTPKHLITATGQRVTLRCSPRSGDLSVYWYQQSLDQGLQFLIQYYNGEERAKGNILERFSAQQFPDLHSELNLSSLELGDSALYFCASSVGPGTGSSRSSETQYFGPGTRLLVL.

This rearrangement joins TRBV10-3 to TRBJ1-5; D not certain. This CDR3 contains 15 residues. V dropped 6 bases and J dropped 5 bases, with 17 bases sitting between them. Germline V gene sequence: CDR1 ENHRY, CDR2 SYGVKD. CDR3: CAIRVDGPGDQPQHF. The CDR3 DNA sequence: TGTGCCATCAGGGTCGACGGTCCTGGGGATCAGCCCCAGCATTTT.

The rearrangement joins TRBV21-1 to TRBJ2-5; the D call of TRBD1 is as the table states it, not checked on the DNA. The J call may be wrong; the DNA end is better matched by TRBJ2-7. TRBV21-1 is annotated as a pseudogene. This CDR3 is built from 13 residues. Here the CDR3 DNA reads TGTGCCAGCAGAAGGGACAGGAGGATCGAGCAGTACTTC. It is translated as CASRRDRRIEQYF.

This chain uses TRBV5-4 with TRBJ2-7, with a possible D match to TRBD2 (6 bases). Looked up from germline, CDR1 is SGHNT and CDR2 is YYREEE (reference sequence). The CDR3 runs 11 residues. Trimming left V 4 bases short and J 7 bases short, with 9 bases between. In DNA form, the CDR3 reads TGTGCCAGCAGCGGGGGGTTTGAGCAGTACTTC. Encoded protein: CASSGGFEQYF. The whole variable domain, remainder taken from reference TRBV5-4 and TRBJ2-7, is ETGVTQSPTHLIKTRGQQVTLRCSSQSGHNTVSWYQQALGQGPQFIFQYYREEENGRGNFPPRFSGLQFPNYSSELNVNALELDDSALYLCASSGGFEQYFGPGTRLTVT.

CDR3 bases: TGTGCCTGGAGTGGACAGGGGGCACGTCAGCCCCAGCATTTT. Its protein is CAWSGQGARQPQHF. The chain joins TRBV30 to TRBJ1-5; 10 bases are shared with TRBD1. The CDR3 covers 14 residues. V lost 1 base and J lost 6; bases outside the gene matches: 3. The germline gives CDR1 GTSNPN, CDR2 SVGIG (reference sequence). Full variable domain (rest looked up from reference TRBV30 and TRBJ1-5): SQTIHQWPATLVQPVGSPLSLECTVEGTSNPNLYWYRQAAGRGLQLLFYSVGIGQISSEVPQNLSASRPQDRQFILSSKKLLLSDSGFYLCAWSGQGARQPQHFGDGTRLSIL.

In its sample, this clone was seen a few times. This chain connects TRBV9 to TRBJ2-7; tentative D call: TRBD1 (6 bases). V lost 4 bases and J 2 bases, leaving 13 bases between the germline ends. The CDR3 covers 14 residues. Germline CDR1 SGDLS, CDR2 YYNGEE. CDR3 bases: TGTGCCAGCAGCTACACGGACAGCCCCTACGAGCAGTACTTC. Encoded protein: CASSYTDSPYEQYF.

The V gene is TRBV4-2, the J gene TRBJ1-6, with 10 positions matching TRBD1. The CDR3 is made up of 17 amino acids. Germline V gene data show CDR1 as LGHNA and CDR2 as YNFKEQ. V shed 0 bases, J shed 10 bases, and the junction held 9 bases outside the gene matches. The CDR3 here is CASSQEPGTGAWSPLHF. For the CDR3, the DNA is TGTGCCAGCAGCCAAGAACCCGGGACAGGGGCTTGGTCACCCCTCCACTTT.

CDR3 amino acids: CATSRVRYTGGGPPEAFF. As DNA, the CDR3 is TGTGCCACCAGCAGAGTCCGGTACACAGGGGGTGGGCCCCCTGAAGCTTTCTTT. V usage is TRBV15 and J usage is TRBJ1-1; 8 nucleotides agree with TRBD1. CDR1 and CDR2 (germline): LNHNV, YYDKDF (reference sequence). This CDR3 comprises 18 residues. The junction had 16 bases not matched to a gene; V was cut back by 1 base and J by 6 bases. The entire variable domain, with the rest obtained from reference TRBV15 and TRBJ1-1, is as follows: DAMVIQNPRYQVTQFGKPVTLSCSQTLNHNVMYWYQQKSSQAPKLLFHYYDKDFNNEADTPDNFQSRRPNTSFCFLDIRSPGLGDTAMYLCATSRVRYTGGGPPEAFFGQGTRLTVV.

This clone was found once. The genes are TRBV6-5 and TRBJ2-7; the D is unclear. The V gene lost 0 bases and the J gene lost 3 bases, with 9 bases spanning the gap. This CDR3 region has 14 residues. The germline CDR1 and CDR2 sequences are MNHEY and SVGAGI. CDR3 DNA: TGTGCCAGCAGTTACTCGACCCAGTACTACGAGCAGTACTTC. Encoded protein: CASSYSTQYYEQYF.

This sequence joins TRBV9 and TRBJ2-6, with D unresolved. Germline CDR1 and CDR2: SGDLS and YYNGEE. V was shortened by 3 bases and J by 1 base, with 5 bases between the two germline ends. CDR3 length: 14 amino acids. The CDR3 region is CASSGVSGANVLTF. The CDR3 coding sequence is TGTGCCAGCAGCGGAGTGTCTGGGGCCAACGTCCTGACTTTC.